This T cell receptor beta chain appears in the sequencing data of a study of glioma-infiltrating T cells. Study-wide findings and caveats: Gliomas, especially low-grade, showed above-expected tissue-blood divergence; non-neoplastic patients showed below.

Germline V gene data show CDR1 as SGHDN and CDR2 as FVKESK. CDR3 length: 15 residues. Losses at the gene ends were 1 base for V and 2 bases for J; bases not matched to a gene: 3. Using RNA template, CDR3s of TCR alpha and beta were amplified with iRepertoire arm-PCR. For one-step reverse transcription and amplification, about 90-400 ng of tissue mRNA or PBMC total RNA was used. TCRdb ran MiXCR on the multiplex PCR reads and lists one entry per CDR3 protein. This table has under 200,000 distinct CDR3 sequences, approximately 40% appearing once. The sample holds many counts of this clonotype. The target antigen is unknown.

The specimen sequenced was glioma tissue, nonneoplastic brain tissue, or PBMCs (not recorded which). This clonotype was obtained from a human donor with low-grade glioma or glioblastoma, undergoing nonglioma brain surgery, or in good health (not recorded which). This sequence joins TRBV14 and TRBJ2-5, with 8 bases fitting TRBD2. DNA of the CDR3: TGTGCCAGCAGCCAAGTTCCGGGAGGGCAAGAGACCCAGTACTTC. This codes for CASSQVPGGQETQYF.